This T cell receptor (beta chain) was found in a study of T cells in Graves' hyperthyroidism and ophthalmopathy. Study conclusions and caveats: Most thyroid clonotypes expanded above 0.001 appeared in blood too.

TCR beta CDR3 region amplification was performed from RNA transcripts. First-round RT-PCR with HTBI primers amplified the TCR CDR3 region. MiXCR, run by TCRdb on the multiplex PCR reads, gives a single entry per CDR3 protein. The sample holds over 700,000 distinct CDR3 sequences, over 35% seen once. On this clonotype: Its antigen is not known. This may be a read error, as it is one base from a much larger clone.

PBMCs were sourced from more than 7.5 ml fresh peripheral blood. Germline lookup yields CDR1 SGHTA and CDR2 FQGNSA. This CDR3 is 11 amino acids long. The rearrangement uses TRBV7-2 and TRBJ2-7, with D unresolved. This TCR was recovered from a man in his late teens or twenties with Graves' hyperthyroidism. Sequenced: blood. CDR3 sequence: CASSFGPEPYF. DNA for the CDR3: TGTGCCAGCAGCTTCGGCCCCGAGCCGTACTTC.